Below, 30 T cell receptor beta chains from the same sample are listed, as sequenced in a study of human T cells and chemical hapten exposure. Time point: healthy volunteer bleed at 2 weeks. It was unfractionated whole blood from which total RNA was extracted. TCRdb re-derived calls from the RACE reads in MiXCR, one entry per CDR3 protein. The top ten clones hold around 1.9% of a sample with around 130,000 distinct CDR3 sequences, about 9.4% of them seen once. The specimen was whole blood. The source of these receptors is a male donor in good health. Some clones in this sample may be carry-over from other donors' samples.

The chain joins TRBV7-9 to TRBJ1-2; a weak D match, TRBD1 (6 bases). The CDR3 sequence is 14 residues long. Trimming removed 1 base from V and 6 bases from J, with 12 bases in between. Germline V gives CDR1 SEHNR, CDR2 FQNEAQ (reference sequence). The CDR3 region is CASSLVGRGNGYTF. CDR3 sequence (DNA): TGTGCCAGCAGCTTAGTAGGCAGGGGCAATGGCTACACCTTC. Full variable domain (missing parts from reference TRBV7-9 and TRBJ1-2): DTGVSQNPRHKITKRGQNVTFRCDPISEHNRLYWYRQTLGQGPEFLTYFQNEAQLEKSRLLSDRFSAERPKGSFSTLEIQRTEQGDSAMYLCASSLVGRGNGYTFGSGTRLTVV.

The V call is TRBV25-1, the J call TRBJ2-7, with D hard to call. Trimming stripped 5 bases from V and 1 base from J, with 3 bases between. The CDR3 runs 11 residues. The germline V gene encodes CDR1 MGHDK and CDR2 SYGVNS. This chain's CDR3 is CASSKSYEQYF. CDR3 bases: TGTGCCAGCAGTAAGTCCTACGAGCAGTACTTC.

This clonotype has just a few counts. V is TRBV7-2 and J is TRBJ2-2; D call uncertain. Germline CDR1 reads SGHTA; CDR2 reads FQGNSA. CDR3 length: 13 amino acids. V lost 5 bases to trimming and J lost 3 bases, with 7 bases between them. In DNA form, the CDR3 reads TGTGCCAGCAGCCCGGCTTACACCGGGGAGCTGTTTTTT. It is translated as CASSPAYTGELFF.

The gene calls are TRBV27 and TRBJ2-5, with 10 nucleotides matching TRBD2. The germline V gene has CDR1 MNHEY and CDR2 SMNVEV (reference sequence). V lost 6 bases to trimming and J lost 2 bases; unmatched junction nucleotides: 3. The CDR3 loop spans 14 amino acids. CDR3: CASRLAGEQETQYF. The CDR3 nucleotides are TGTGCCAGCAGGCTAGCGGGAGAACAAGAGACCCAGTACTTC.

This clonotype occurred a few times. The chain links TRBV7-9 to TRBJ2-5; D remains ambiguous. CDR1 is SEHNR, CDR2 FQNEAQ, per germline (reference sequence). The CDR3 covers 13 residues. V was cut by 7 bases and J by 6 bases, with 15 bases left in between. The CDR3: CASNPSPSQTQYF. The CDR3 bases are TGTGCCAGCAACCCTTCGCCCAGCCAGACCCAGTACTTC.

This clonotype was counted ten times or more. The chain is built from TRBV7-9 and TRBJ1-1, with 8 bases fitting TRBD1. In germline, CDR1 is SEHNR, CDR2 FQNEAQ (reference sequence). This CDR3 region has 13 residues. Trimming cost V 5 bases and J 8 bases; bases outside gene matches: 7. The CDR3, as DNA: TGTGCCAGCAGCCCGACCACAGGGGGAGAAGCTTTCTTT. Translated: CASSPTTGGEAFF.

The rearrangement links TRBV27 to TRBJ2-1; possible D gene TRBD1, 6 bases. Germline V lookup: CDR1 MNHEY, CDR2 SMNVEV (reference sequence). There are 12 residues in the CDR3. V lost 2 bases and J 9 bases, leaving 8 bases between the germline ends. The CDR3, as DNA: TGTGCCAGCAGTTTACAGGGGTTTGAGCAGTTCTTC. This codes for CASSLQGFEQFF.

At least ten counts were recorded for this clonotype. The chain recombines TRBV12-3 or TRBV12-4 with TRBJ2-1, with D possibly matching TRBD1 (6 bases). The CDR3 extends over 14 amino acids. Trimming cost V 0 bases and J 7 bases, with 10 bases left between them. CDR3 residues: CASSLAGTPNEQFF. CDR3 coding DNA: TGTGCCAGCAGTTTAGCGGGGACACCAAATGAGCAGTTCTTC.

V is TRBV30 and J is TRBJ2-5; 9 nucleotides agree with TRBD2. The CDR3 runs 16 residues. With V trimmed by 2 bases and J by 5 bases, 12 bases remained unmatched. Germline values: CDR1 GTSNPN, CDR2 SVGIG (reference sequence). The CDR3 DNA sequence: TGTGCCTGGAGTCACGGGCTAGCGGGGCGGGGGGAGACCCAGTACTTC. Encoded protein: CAWSHGLAGRGETQYF.

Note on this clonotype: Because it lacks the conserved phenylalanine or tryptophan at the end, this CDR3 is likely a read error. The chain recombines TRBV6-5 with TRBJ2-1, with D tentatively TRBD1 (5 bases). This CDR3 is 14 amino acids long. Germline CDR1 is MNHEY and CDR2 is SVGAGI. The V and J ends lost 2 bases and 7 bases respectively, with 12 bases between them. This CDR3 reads CASSYPGLGNEQFS. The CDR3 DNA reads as TGTGCCAGCAGTTACCCAGGGCTGGGGAATGAGCAGTTCTCC.

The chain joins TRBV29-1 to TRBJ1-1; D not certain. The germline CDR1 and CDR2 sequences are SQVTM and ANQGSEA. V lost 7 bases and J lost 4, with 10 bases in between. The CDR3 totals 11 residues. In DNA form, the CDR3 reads TGCAGCGCATCGACCGGCACTGAAGCTTTCTTT. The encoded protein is CSASTGTEAFF.

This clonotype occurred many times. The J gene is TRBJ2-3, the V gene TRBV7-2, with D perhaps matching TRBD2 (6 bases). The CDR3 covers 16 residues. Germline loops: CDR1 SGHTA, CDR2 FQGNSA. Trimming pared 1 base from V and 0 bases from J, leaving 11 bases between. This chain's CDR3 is CASSLVPRESTDTQYF. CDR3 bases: TGTGCCAGCAGCTTAGTGCCGCGGGAAAGCACAGATACGCAGTATTTT.

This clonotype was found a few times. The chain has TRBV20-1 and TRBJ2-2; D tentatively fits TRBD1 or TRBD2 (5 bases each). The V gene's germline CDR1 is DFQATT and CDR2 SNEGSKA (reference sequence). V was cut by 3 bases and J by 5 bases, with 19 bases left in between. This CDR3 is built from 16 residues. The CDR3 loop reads CSARGAGAPRTGELFF. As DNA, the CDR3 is TGCAGTGCTAGGGGAGCCGGGGCTCCGAGGACCGGGGAGCTGTTTTTT.

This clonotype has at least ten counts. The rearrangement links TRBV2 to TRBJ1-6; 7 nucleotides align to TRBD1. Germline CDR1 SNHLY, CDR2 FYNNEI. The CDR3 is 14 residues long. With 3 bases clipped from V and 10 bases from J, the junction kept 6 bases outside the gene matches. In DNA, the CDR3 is TGTGCCAGCAGTGATGAGGGGGACAGCTCACCCCTCCACTTT. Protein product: CASSDEGDSSPLHF.

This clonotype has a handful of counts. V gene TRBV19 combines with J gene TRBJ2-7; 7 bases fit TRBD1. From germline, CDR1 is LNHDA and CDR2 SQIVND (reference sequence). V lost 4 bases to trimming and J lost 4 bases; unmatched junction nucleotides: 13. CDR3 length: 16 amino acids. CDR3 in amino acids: CASSSGQAERAYEQYF. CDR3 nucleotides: TGTGCCAGTAGTAGCGGACAGGCTGAAAGGGCTTACGAGCAGTACTTC.

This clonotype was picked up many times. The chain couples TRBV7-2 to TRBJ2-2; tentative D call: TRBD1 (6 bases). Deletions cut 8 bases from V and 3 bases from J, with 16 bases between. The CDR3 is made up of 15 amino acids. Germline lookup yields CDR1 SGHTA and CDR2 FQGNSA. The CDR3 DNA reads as TGTGCCAGCCGAAGGGGGATTGGATACACCGGGGAGCTGTTTTTT. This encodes CASRRGIGYTGELFF.

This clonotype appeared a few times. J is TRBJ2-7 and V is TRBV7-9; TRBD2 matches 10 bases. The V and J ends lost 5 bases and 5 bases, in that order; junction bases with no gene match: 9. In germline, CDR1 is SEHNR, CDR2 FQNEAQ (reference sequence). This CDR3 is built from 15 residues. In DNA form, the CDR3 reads TGTGCCAGCAGCCTCCGTAGCGGGAGGAACGACGAGCAGTACTTC. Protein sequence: CASSLRSGRNDEQYF.

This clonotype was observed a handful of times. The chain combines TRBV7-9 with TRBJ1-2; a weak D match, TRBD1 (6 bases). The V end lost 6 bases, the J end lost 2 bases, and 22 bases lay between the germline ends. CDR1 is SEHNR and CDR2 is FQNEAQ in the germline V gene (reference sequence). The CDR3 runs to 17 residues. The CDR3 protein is CASRAGTLGTLNYGYTF. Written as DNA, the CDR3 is TGTGCCAGCAGAGCAGGGACACTCGGAACTCTGAACTATGGCTACACCTTC. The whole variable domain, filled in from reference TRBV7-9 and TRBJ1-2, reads DTGVSQNPRHKITKRGQNVTFRCDPISEHNRLYWYRQTLGQGPEFLTYFQNEAQLEKSRLLSDRFSAERPKGSFSTLEIQRTEQGDSAMYLCASRAGTLGTLNYGYTFGSGTRLTVV.

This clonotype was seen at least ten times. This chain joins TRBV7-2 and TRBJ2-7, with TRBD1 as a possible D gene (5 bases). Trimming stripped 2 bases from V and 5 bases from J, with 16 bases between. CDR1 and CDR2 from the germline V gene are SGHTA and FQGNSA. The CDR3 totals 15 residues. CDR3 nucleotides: TGTGCCAGCAGCTTAAGGCTCTGGACATCCGACGAGCAGTACTTC. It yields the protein CASSLRLWTSDEQYF.

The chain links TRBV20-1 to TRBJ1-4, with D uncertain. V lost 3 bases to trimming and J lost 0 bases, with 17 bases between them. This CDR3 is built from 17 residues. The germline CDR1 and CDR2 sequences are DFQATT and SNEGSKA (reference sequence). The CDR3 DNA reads TGCAGTGCTAGCCCCAGGCGGACTCTAGCAACTAATGAAAAACTGTTTTTT. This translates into CSASPRRTLATNEKLFF.

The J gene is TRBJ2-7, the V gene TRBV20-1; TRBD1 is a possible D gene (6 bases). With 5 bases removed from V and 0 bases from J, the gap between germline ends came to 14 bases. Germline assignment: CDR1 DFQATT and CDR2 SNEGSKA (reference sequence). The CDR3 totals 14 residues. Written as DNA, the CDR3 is TGCAGTGCTCGTTCCGGGACACGCTCCTACGAGCAGTACTTC. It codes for CSARSGTRSYEQYF.

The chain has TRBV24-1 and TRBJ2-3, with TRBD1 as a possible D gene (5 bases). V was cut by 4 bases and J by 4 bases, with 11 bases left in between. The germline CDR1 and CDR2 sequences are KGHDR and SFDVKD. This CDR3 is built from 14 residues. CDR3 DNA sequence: TGTGCCACCAGTGACAGTGGGGCGGCAGATACGCAGTATTTT. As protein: CATSDSGAADTQYF.

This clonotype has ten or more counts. The CDR3 sequence: CASSLGWGQGDIQYF. The DNA of the CDR3 is TGTGCCAGCAGCCTTGGTTGGGGACAGGGGGACATTCAGTACTTC. V usage is TRBV3-1 and J usage is TRBJ2-4; 11 nucleotides align to TRBD1. Trimming at V came to 4 bases and at J to 8 bases, leaving 7 bases not matched to a gene. This CDR3 comprises 15 residues. Germline lookup yields CDR1 LGHDT and CDR2 YNNKEL (reference sequence).

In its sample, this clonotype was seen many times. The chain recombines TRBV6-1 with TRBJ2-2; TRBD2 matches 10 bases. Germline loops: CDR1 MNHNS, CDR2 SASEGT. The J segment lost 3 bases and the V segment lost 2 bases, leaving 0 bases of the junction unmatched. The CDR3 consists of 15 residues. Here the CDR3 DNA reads TGTGCCAGCAGTGAACTAGCGGGAGACACCGGGGAGCTGTTTTTT. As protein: CASSELAGDTGELFF.

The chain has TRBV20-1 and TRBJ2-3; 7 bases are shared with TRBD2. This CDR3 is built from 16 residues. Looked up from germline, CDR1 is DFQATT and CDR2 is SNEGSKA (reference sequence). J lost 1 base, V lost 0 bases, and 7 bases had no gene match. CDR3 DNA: TGCAGTGCTAGAGATTCGGGAGGAGACGGCACAGATACGCAGTATTTT. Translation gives CSARDSGGDGTDTQYF.

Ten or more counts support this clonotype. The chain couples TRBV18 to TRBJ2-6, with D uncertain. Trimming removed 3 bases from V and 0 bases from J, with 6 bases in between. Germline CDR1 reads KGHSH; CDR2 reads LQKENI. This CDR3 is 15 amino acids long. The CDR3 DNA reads TGTGCCAGCTCACCGGGTTCCTCTGGGGCCAACGTCCTGACTTTC. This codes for CASSPGSSGANVLTF.

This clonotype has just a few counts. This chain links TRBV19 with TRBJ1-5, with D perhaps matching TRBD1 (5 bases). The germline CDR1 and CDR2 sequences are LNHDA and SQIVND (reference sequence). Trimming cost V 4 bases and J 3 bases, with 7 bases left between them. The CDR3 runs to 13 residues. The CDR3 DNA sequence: TGTGCCAGTAGTAGGGGGAACAATCAGCCCCAGCATTTT. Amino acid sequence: CASSRGNNQPQHF.

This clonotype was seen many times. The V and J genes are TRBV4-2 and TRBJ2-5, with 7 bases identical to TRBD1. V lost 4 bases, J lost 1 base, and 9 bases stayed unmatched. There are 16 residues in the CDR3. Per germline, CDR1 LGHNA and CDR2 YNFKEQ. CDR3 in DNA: TGTGCCAGCAGCCCAGGGAGTACAGGGGTCCAAGAGACCCAGTACTTC. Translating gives CASSPGSTGVQETQYF.

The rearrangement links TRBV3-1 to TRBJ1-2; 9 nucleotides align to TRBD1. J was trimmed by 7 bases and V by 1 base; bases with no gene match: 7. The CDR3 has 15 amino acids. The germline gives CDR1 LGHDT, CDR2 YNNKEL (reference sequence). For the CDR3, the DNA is TGTGCCAGCAGCCAAGCGGACAGGGGTCTGGGTGGCTACACCTTC. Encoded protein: CASSQADRGLGGYTF.

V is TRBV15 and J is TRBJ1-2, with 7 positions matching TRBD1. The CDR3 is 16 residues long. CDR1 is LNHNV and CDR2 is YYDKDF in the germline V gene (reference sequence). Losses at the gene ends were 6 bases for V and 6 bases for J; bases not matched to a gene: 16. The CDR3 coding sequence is TGTGCCACCAGAAGCCCACGGACAGGAGGGATCGATGGCTACACCTTC. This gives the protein CATRSPRTGGIDGYTF.